This TCR beta chain was sequenced during a study of blood T cell repertoires in COVID-19. Per the authors' pipeline: Nucleated cell counts were estimated from reference gene primer amplification. Clones were sequenced by immunoSEQ multiplex PCR, and TCRdb holds only the in-frame ones, with some missing. V and J calls and clone size are those listed in that table; D and trimming were worked out from the DNA. Of about 400,000 clones detected, 88% appear once; the ten largest clones hold approximately 2.1%. The CDR3 contains 14 residues. The junction had 7 bases not matched to a gene; V was cut back by 4 bases and J by 5 bases. Germline lookup yields CDR1 SGHNT and CDR2 YYREEE (reference sequence).

The clonotype was recovered from a woman in her thirties or forties with acute COVID-19. The source material was PBMCs or T cells enriched from blood (not recorded which). This chain links TRBV5-4 with TRBJ2-7, with 9 bases lining up with TRBD1. This CDR3 reads CASSLDRGRNEQYF. The CDR3 DNA reads TGTGCCAGCAGCCTGGACAGGGGAAGGAACGAGCAGTACTTC.